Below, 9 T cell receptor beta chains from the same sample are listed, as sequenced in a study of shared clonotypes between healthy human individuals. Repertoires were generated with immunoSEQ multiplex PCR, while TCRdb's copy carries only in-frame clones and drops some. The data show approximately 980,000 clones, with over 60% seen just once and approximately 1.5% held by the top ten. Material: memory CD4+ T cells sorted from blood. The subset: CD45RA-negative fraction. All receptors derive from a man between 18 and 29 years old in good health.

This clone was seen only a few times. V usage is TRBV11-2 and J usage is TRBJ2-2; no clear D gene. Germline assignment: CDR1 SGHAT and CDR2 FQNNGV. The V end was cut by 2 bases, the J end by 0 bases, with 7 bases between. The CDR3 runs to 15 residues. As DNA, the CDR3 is TGTGCCAGCAGCTTACTTTGGGCGAACACCGGGGAGCTGTTTTTT. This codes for CASSLLWANTGELFF. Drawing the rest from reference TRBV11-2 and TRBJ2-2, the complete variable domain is EAGVAQSPRYKIIEKRQSVAFWCNPISGHATLYWYQQILGQGPKLLIQFQNNGVVDDSQLPKDRFSAERLKGVDSTLKIQPAKLEDSAVYLCASSLLWANTGELFFGEGSRLTVL.

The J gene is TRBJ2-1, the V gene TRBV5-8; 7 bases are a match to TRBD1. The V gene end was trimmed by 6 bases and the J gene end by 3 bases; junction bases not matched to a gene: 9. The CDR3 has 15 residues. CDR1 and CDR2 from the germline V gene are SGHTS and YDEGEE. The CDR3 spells CASTKQGYYYNEQFF. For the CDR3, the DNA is TGTGCCAGCACTAAACAGGGGTATTACTACAATGAGCAGTTCTTC.

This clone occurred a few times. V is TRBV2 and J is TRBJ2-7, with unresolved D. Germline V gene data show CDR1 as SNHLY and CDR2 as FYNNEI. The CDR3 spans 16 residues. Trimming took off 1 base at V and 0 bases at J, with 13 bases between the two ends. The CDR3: CASSEGLYPFSYEQYF. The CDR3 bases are TGTGCCAGCAGTGAAGGACTCTATCCCTTCTCCTACGAGCAGTACTTC.

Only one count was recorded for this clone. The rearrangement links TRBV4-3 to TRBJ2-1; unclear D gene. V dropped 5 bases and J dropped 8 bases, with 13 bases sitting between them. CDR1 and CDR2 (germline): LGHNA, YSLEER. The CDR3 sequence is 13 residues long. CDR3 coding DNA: TGCGCCAGCAGCTGGCGAGTAGCCGATGAGCAGTTCTTC. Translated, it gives CASSWRVADEQFF.

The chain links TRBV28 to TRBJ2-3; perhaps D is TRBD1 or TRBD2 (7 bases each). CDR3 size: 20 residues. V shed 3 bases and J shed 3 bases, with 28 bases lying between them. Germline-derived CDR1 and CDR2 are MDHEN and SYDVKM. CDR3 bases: TGTGCCAGCAGTTTCACCTCCAACGGGCGGGGGCCCAGGGGGACAGATACGCAGTATTTT. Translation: CASSFTSNGRGPRGTDTQYF.

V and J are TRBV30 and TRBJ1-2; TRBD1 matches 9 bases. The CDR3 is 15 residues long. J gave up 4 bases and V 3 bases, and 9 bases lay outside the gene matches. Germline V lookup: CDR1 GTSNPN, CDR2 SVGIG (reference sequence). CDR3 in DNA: TGTGCCTGGAGGACCTCGGGACAGGGATTCTATGGCTACACCTTC. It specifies CAWRTSGQGFYGYTF.

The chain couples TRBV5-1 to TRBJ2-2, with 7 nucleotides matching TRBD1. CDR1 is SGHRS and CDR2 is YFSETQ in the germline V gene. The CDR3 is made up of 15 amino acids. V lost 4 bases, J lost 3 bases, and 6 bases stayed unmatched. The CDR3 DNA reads TGCGCCAGCAGCCCTCTCGACAGGGACACCGGGGAGCTGTTTTTT. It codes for CASSPLDRDTGELFF.

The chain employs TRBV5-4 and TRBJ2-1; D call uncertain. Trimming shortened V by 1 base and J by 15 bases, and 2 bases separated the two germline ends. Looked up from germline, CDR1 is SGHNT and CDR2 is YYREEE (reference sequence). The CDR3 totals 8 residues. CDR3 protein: CASSLPFF. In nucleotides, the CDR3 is TGTGCCAGCAGCTTGCCGTTCTTC.

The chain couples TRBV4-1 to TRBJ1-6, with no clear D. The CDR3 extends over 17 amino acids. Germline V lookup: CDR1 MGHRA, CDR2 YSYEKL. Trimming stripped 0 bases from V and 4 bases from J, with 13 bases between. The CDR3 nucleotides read TGCGCCAGCAGCCAAGAGGTCGTCAGCCAGTATAATTCACCCCTCCACTTT. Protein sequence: CASSQEVVSQYNSPLHF.